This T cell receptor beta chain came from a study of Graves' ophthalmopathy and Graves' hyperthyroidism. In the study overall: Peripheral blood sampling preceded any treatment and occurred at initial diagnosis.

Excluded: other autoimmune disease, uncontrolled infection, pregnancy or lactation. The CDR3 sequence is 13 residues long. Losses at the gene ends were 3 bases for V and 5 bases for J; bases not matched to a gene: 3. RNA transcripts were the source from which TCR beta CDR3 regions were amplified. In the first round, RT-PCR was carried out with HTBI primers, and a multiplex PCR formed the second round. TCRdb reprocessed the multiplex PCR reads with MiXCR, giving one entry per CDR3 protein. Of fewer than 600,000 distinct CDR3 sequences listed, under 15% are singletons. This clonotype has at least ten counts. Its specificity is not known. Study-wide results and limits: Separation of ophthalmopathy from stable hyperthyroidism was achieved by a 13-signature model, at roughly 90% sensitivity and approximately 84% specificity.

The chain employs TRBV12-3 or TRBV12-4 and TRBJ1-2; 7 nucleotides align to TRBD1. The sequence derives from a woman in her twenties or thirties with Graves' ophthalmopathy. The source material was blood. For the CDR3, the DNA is TGTGCCAGCAGTTTGAGGGGGCGGTATGGCTACACCTTC. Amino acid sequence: CASSLRGRYGYTF.